This T cell receptor (beta chain) was obtained from a study of cytotoxic CD8 clonotypes in ibrutinib-treated CLL. Overall study: Investigators collected response samples after a median around twelve months of treatment, range 6 to 36.

Depths of 1 in 200,000 to 1 in 1 million T cells were the sequencing target. Clones were read by immunoSEQ multiplex PCR, and TCRdb kept only the in-frame ones, dropping some. The sample shows over 200,000 clones, more than 75% of them seen only once. Concerning this clone: Its antigen is unknown.

Study-wide results and caveats: Before falling back toward baseline at progression, clonality had risen at the time of ibrutinib response.

V dropped 8 bases and J dropped 4 bases, with 9 bases sitting between them. CDR3 length: 11 amino acids. Germline CDR1 is SNHLY and CDR2 is FYNNEI. The chain carries TRBV2 and TRBJ2-7; TRBD2 is a possible D gene (5 bases). This TCR derives from a human donor with chronic lymphocytic leukemia. The specimen was PBMCs, collected after 12 months of ibrutinib treatment. In nucleotides, the CDR3 is TGTGCCAGCGCCCCGGGATACGAGCAGTACTTC. It specifies CASAPGYEQYF.